These T cell receptor beta chains were read from a single sample in a study of CD4+ T cells in melanoma. TCRdb keeps only in-frame clones here, not all; method: immunoSEQ multiplex PCR. The sample has about 54,000 clones; more than 60% are singletons. Sequenced material: tumor tissue. These receptors were collected from a human donor with melanoma. The CDR3 runs from the conserved cysteine through the conserved F or W. Fields, in order: V gene, J gene, CDR3 length, D gene, CDR3 DNA, CDR3 protein. A D gene is named only where the DNA matches it firmly.

v_call: TRBV5-3
j_call: TRBJ2-7
cdr3_length: 12
d_call: -
cdr3_nt: TGTGCCAGAAGCCCGGGGGCCTACGAGCAGTACTTC
cdr3_aa: CARSPGAYEQYF

v_call: TRBV18
j_call: TRBJ2-7
cdr3_length: 14
d_call: TRBD1
cdr3_nt: TGTGCCAGCTCACCGACAGGGGGCGCCTACGAGCAGTACTTC
cdr3_aa: CASSPTGGAYEQYF

v_call: TRBV18
j_call: TRBJ1-1
cdr3_length: 16
d_call: TRBD1
cdr3_nt: TGTGCCAGCTCACCTTCCCCGACAGGGGTTGCCACTGAAGCTTTCTTT
cdr3_aa: CASSPSPTGVATEAFF

v_call: TRBV9
j_call: TRBJ2-7
cdr3_length: 17
d_call: -
cdr3_nt: TGTGCCAGCAGCGTAATCGCACGACAACGGTTTTCCTACGAGCAGTACTTC
cdr3_aa: CASSVIARQRFSYEQYF

v_call: TRBV28
j_call: TRBJ1-1
cdr3_length: 14
d_call: -
cdr3_nt: TGTGCCAGCAGGGAAGGCCCTCGGGGCACTGAAGCTTTCTTT
cdr3_aa: CASREGPRGTEAFF

v_call: TRBV9
j_call: TRBJ1-6
cdr3_length: 14
d_call: -
cdr3_nt: TGTGCCAGCAGCGTAGTTTGGCATAATTCACCCCTCCACTTT
cdr3_aa: CASSVVWHNSPLHF

v_call: TRBV7-7
j_call: TRBJ2-3
cdr3_length: 15
d_call: TRBD2
cdr3_nt: TGTGCTAGCAGCTTAGGACTAGCAGGGACAGATACGCAGTATTTT
cdr3_aa: CASSLGLAGTDTQYF

v_call: TRBV11-3
j_call: TRBJ2-3
cdr3_length: 13
d_call: TRBD1
cdr3_nt: TGTGCCAGCAGCTGGACAGGGGGGGATACGCAGTATTTT
cdr3_aa: CASSWTGGDTQYF

v_call: TRBV19
j_call: TRBJ2-5
cdr3_length: 13
d_call: TRBD1
cdr3_nt: TGTGCCACGACAGGGTGGCCCCAAGAGACCCAGTACTTC
cdr3_aa: CATTGWPQETQYF

v_call: TRBV7-9
j_call: TRBJ2-7
cdr3_length: 16
d_call: -
cdr3_nt: TGTGCCAGCAGCTTAAAAAGGGTGGGACAACCCTACGAGCAGTACTTC
cdr3_aa: CASSLKRVGQPYEQYF

v_call: TRBV5-1
j_call: TRBJ1-1
cdr3_length: 16
d_call: TRBD1
cdr3_nt: TGCGCCAGCAGCTTCCGGGACAGGGGGCGAGGAACTGAAGCTTTCTTT
cdr3_aa: CASSFRDRGRGTEAFF

v_call: TRBV6-1
j_call: TRBJ1-1
cdr3_length: 13
d_call: -
cdr3_nt: TGTGCCAGCACCTTTTATGGGAACACTGAAGCTTTCTTT
cdr3_aa: CASTFYGNTEAFF

v_call: TRBV7-2
j_call: TRBJ2-7
cdr3_length: 14
d_call: -
cdr3_nt: TGTGCCAGCAGCTTCTGGGACGGAGACTACGAGCAGTACTTC
cdr3_aa: CASSFWDGDYEQYF

v_call: TRBV11-2
j_call: TRBJ1-1
cdr3_length: 13
d_call: -
cdr3_nt: TGTGCCAGCAGCTTAATGGGGTACACTGAAGCTTTCTTT
cdr3_aa: CASSLMGYTEAFF